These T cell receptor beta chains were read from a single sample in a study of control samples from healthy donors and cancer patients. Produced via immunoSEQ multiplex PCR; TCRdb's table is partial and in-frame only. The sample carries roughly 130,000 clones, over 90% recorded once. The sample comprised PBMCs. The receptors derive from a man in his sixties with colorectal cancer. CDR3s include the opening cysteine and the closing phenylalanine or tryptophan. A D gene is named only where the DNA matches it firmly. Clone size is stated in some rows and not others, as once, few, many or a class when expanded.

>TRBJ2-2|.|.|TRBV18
TGTGCCAGCTCACTCGGACCGCCCTTGAACACCGGGGAGCTGTTTTTT
CASSLGPPLNTGELFF
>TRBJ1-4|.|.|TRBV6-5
TGTGCCAGCAGTTACTCGGGGGCAGGGGATGAAAAACTGTTTTTT
CASSYSGAGDEKLFF
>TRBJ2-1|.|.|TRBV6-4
TGTGCCAGCAGTGATGAGAGGGATTGGAATGAGCAGTTCTTC
CASSDERDWNEQFF
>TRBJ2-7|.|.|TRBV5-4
TGTGCCAGCAGTCGGGACGCTGCGAGCTCCTACGAGCAGTACTTC
CASSRDAASSYEQYF
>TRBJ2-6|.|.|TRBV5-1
TGCGCCAGCAGCCTCACCGGGACAACTGGGGCCAACGTCCTGACTTTC
CASSLTGTTGANVLTF
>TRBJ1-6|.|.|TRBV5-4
TGTGCCAGCAGCTTGGATTGGGGGAATTCACCCCTCCACTTT
CASSLDWGNSPLHF
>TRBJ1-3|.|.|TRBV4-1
TGCGCCAGCAGCCAAGAAGGCAAGTCAGCTGGAAACACCATATATTTT
CASSQEGKSAGNTIYF
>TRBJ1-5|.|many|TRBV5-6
TGTGCCAGCAGCTTGGTCAGGGCTAATCAGCCCCAGCATTTT
CASSLVRANQPQHF
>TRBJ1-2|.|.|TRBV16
TGTGCCAGCAGCCCGAGGCGGGGGAATGCCAACTATGGCTACACCTTC
CASSPRRGNANYGYTF
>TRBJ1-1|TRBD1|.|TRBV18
TGTGCCAGCTCACCCTTGACAGGGATGAACACTGAAGCTTTCTTT
CASSPLTGMNTEAFF
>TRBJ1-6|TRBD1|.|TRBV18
TGTGCCAGCTCACTAGGACAGGGCCAGAATTCACCCCTCCACTTT
CASSLGQGQNSPLHF
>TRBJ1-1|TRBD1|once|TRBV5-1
TGCGCCAGCAGCACTACTACCGGGACAGCTTTTAACACTGAAGCTTTCTTT
CASSTTTGTAFNTEAFF
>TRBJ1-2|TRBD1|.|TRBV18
TGTGCCAGCTCAGCCGACAGGGATCGGTATGGCTACACCTTC
CASSADRDRYGYTF
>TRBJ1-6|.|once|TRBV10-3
TGTGCCATCAGTGAGACCACAGGGACTAATTCACCCCTCCACTTT
CAISETTGTNSPLHF
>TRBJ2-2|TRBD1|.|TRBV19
TGTGCCAGTACCCGGGACAGGGTTGACACCGGGGAGCTGTTTTTT
CASTRDRVDTGELFF
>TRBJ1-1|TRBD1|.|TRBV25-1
TGTGCCAGCAGTGTGGGACAGGGTCCTTCTGAAGCTTTCTTT
CASSVGQGPSEAFF
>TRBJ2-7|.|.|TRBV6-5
TGTGCCAGCAGTTACTCGCGGGACACCTACGAGCAGTACTTC
CASSYSRDTYEQYF
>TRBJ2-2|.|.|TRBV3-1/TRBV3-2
TGTGCCAGCAGCCAAGATTGGGGTATCGCGAACACCGGGGAGCTGTTTTTT
CASSQDWGIANTGELFF
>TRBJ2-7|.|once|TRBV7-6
TGTGCCAGCAGCTTATCTGGAGACTACGAGCAGTACTTC
CASSLSGDYEQYF
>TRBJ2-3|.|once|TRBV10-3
TGTGCCATAAGAAACGGACTACTCAGGGGCACAGATACGCAGTATTTT
CAIRNGLLRGTDTQYF
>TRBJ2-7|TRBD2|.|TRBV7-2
TGTGCCAGCAGCGTAAGACTAGCGGGGGGCCCCTACGAGCAGTACTTC
CASSVRLAGGPYEQYF
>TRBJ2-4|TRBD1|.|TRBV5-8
TGTGCCAGCAGCTTGGCTGGACAGGGGGCGTGGAACATTCAGTACTTC
CASSLAGQGAWNIQYF
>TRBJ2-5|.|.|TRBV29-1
TGCAGCGTTGAGCTCGCCGGGGACATAGGAGAGACCCAGTACTTC
CSVELAGDIGETQYF
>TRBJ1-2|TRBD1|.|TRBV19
TGTGCCAGTAGTATACCGGGACAGGGGGGTGATGGCTACACCTTC
CASSIPGQGGDGYTF
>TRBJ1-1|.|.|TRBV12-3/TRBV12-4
TGTGCCAGCAGCCTGGACGGTTACACTGAAGCTTTCTTT
CASSLDGYTEAFF
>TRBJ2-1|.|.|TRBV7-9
TGTGCCAGCAGCTTAAACAATGAGCAGTTCTTC
CASSLNNEQFF
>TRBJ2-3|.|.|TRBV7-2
TGTGCCAGCAGCTTAAGCACAGATACGCAGTATTTT
CASSLSTDTQYF
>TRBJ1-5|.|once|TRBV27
TGTGCCAGCAGTTTATCTTCAGGGTCAAACAATCAGCCCCAGCATTTT
CASSLSSGSNNQPQHF
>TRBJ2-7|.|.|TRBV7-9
TGTGCCAGCAGCTTAGAGGGGGGCGCGGTTGGCGAGCAGTACTTC
CASSLEGGAVGEQYF
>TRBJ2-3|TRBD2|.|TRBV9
TGTGCCGGTCAGCGGGGCCTCACAGATACGCAGTATTTT
CAGQRGLTDTQYF
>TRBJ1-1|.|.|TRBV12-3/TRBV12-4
TGTGCCAGCAGGGACAGCCGGAACACTGAAGCTTTCTTT
CASRDSRNTEAFF
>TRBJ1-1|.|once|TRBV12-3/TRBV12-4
TGTGCCAGCAGTCCCGATAAGAACACTGAAGCTTTCTTT
CASSPDKNTEAFF
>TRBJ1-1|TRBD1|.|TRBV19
TGTGCCAGTAGAGGGACAGCCTACATGAACACTGAAGCTTTCTTT
CASRGTAYMNTEAFF
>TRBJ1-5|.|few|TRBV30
TGTGCCTGGACCCCGGACACACTTAGCAATCAGCCCCAGCATTTT
CAWTPDTLSNQPQHF
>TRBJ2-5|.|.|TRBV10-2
TGCGCCAGCAGTGAGTCAAGGACTGAAGGAGAGACCCAGTACTTC
CASSESRTEGETQYF
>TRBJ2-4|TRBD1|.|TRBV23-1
TGCGCCAGCAGTCAAAAGACAGGGCGCCCTGATAAGGACATTCAGTACTTC
CASSQKTGRPDKDIQYF
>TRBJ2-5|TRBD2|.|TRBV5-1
TGCGCCAGCAGCTTGAGCGGGGAAGAGACCCAGTACTTC
CASSLSGEETQYF
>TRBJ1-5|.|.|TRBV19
TGTGCCAGTAGTATTTGGGGGGGTCAGCCCCAGCATTTT
CASSIWGGQPQHF
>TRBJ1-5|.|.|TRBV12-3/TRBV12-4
TGTGCCAGCAGTTTATCCCCGATTCAGCCCCAGCATTTT
CASSLSPIQPQHF
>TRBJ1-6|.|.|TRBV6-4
TGTGCCAGCAGTGAAGAACCTAATTCACCCCTCCACTTT
CASSEEPNSPLHF
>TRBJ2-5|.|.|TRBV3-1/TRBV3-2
TGTGCCAGCAGCCAAGATTCGGGGAGCGAGACCCAGTACTTC
CASSQDSGSETQYF
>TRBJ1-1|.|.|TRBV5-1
TGCGCCAGCAGGGCGGGTTGGATGAACACTGAAGCTTTCTTT
CASRAGWMNTEAFF